This T cell receptor beta chain appears in the sequencing data of a study of blood T cell repertoires in COVID-19. Background on the study: Whether acute or convalescent, the COVID-19 samples came from the United States, Italy and Spain.

Germline CDR1 reads SGHDT; CDR2 reads YYEEEE. After removal of 4 bases from V and 4 bases from J, the junction contained 11 bases not matched to a gene. The CDR3 has 18 residues. A few counts support this clone. Source study methods: Cell counts per sample came from amplifying reference gene primers. Only in-frame clones appear in the TCRdb table, and some are missing; sequencing was by immunoSEQ multiplex PCR. V and J calls and clone size are as listed in that table; D and trimming were resolved from the DNA. Found here are roughly 98,000 clones, around four fifths of them singletons; the top ten hold about 11%.

The sequenced material came from peripheral blood. The TCR originated in a woman aged 65 to 85 with active or convalescent COVID-19. This rearrangement joins TRBV5-6 to TRBJ1-6; TRBD1 aligns across 10 bases. The CDR3: CASSRTGGLFRYNSPLHF. In DNA form, the CDR3 reads TGTGCCAGCAGCCGGACAGGGGGTCTGTTTCGGTATAATTCACCCCTCCACTTT.